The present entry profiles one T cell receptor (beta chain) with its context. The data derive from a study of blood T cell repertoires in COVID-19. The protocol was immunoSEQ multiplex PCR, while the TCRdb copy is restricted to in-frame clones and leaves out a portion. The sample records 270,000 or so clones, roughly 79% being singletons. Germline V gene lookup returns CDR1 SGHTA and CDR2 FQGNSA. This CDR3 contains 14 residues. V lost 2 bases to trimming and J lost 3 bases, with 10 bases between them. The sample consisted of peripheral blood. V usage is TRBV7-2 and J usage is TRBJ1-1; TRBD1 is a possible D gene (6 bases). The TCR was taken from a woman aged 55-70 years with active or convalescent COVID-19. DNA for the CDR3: TGTGCCAGCAGCTTATTGGGGGCGCACACTGAAGCTTTCTTT. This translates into CASSLLGAHTEAFF.